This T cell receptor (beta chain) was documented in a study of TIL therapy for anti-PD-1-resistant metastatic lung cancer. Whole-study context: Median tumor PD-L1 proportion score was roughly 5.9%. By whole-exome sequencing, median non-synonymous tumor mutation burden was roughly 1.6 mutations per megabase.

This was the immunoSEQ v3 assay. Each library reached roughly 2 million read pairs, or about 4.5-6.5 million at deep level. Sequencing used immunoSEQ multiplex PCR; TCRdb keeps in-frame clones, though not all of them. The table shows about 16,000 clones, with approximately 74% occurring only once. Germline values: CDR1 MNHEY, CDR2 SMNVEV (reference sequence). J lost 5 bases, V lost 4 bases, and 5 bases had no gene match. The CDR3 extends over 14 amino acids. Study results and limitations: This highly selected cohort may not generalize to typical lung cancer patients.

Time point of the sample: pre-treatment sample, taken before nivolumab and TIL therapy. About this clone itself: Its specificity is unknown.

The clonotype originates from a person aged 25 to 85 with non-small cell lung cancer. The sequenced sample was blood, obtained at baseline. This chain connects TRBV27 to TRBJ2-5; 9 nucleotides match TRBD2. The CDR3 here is CASSWRGGPETQYF. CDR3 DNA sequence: TGTGCCAGCAGTTGGCGGGGGGGACCGGAGACCCAGTACTTC.